The 10 T cell receptor beta chains given below trace back to one sample, sequenced in a study of blood T cell repertoires in COVID-19 (dated by TCRdb to the early 2020s). Libraries were constructed by the immunoSEQ multiplex PCR assay. TCRdb provides this immuneACCESS table in a form limited to in-frame rearrangements. Some clones are lacking; in checked studies, under half of them reflect an unresolved V gene, and why the rest are absent is not known. The sample yields approximately 200,000 clones; around 84% were counted once. About 1% of the sample belongs to the ten largest clones. The sample was peripheral blood. These receptor sequences come from a man aged 40-55 years with acute or convalescent COVID-19.

This chain links TRBV19 with TRBJ2-7; tentatively, D is TRBD1 (6 bases). With 3 bases removed from V and 1 base from J, the gap between germline ends came to 10 bases. Germline V gene data show CDR1 as LNHDA and CDR2 as SQIVND (reference sequence). The CDR3 spans 14 residues. The CDR3 DNA reads TGTGCCAGTAGTATTTACGACAGGTCCTACGAGCAGTACTTC. Translated, it gives CASSIYDRSYEQYF.

Regarding this clone: Other nucleotide sequences from this sample produce the same CDR3. The chain has TRBV18 and TRBJ1-4; the match to TRBD1 covers 8 bases. The CDR3 extends over 16 amino acids. J lost 0 bases, V lost 3 bases, and 3 bases had no gene match. Per the germline V gene, CDR1 is KGHSH and CDR2 is LQKENI. CDR3 loop: CASSPGQGATNEKLFF. The CDR3 region has the DNA TGTGCCAGCTCACCCGGACAGGGCGCAACTAATGAAAAACTGTTTTTT.

The chain joins TRBV10-1 to TRBJ2-5; 10 bases agree with TRBD2. With 8 bases clipped from V and 3 bases from J, the junction kept 18 bases outside the gene matches. CDR3 length: 18 residues. CDR1 and CDR2 from the germline V gene are WNHNN and SYGVQD (reference sequence). The CDR3 loop is CASPFGTSDYPREETQYF. The DNA for the CDR3 is TGCGCCAGCCCCTTCGGGACTAGCGACTACCCTAGGGAAGAGACCCAGTACTTC.

This chain joins TRBV13 and TRBJ1-2, with 9 bases identical to TRBD1. This CDR3 spans 14 amino acids. Germline V gene sequence: CDR1 PRHDT, CDR2 FYEKMQ (reference sequence). Losses at the gene ends were 4 bases for V and 7 bases for J; bases not matched to a gene: 7. CDR3 coding DNA: TGTGCCAGCAGCTCCTGGACAGGGGAAGCTGGCTACACCTTC. Protein sequence: CASSSWTGEAGYTF.

The chain is built from TRBV3-1 (or the pseudogene TRBV3-2) and TRBJ1-3; D gene unclear. The CDR3 runs 15 residues. The ends were cut back, 1 base at V and 0 bases at J, with 7 bases in the middle. From germline, CDR1 is LGHDT and CDR2 YNNKEL (reference sequence). CDR3 region: CASSQGWSSGNTIYF. DNA of the CDR3: TGTGCCAGCAGCCAAGGCTGGAGCTCTGGAAACACCATATATTTT.

The chain employs TRBV6-1 and TRBJ2-2; maybe TRBD1 (5 bases). V shed 2 bases and J shed 7 bases, with 14 bases lying between them. Germline-derived CDR1 and CDR2 are MNHNS and SASEGT. The CDR3 is 15 amino acids. CDR3 DNA sequence: TGTGCCAGCAGTGAAACCCAGGGTTGGAGCGGGGAGCTGTTTTTT. Protein: CASSETQGWSGELFF.

The chain recombines TRBV4-3 with TRBJ1-5, with D possibly TRBD1 on 6 matching bases. The length of the CDR3 is 15 residues. Trimming took 1 base from V and 7 from J, leaving 14 bases between them. Germline values: CDR1 LGHNA, CDR2 YSLEER. CDR3 bases: TGCGCCAGCAGCCAAGCATTATCCAGGGGCCAGCCCCAGCATTTT. Its protein product is CASSQALSRGQPQHF.

The J gene is TRBJ1-4, the V gene TRBV18; no clear D gene. The CDR3 contains 13 residues. The germline V and J ends were trimmed by 4 bases and 4 bases, with 7 bases remaining between them. Germline CDR1 KGHSH, CDR2 LQKENI. Here the CDR3 reads CASSRSHNEKLFF. The CDR3 nucleotides read TGTGCCAGCTCACGGAGCCATAATGAAAAACTGTTTTTT.

The rearrangement uses TRBV7-8 and TRBJ1-1; TRBD1 matches 7 bases. There are 13 residues in the CDR3. With V trimmed by 5 bases and J by 5 bases, 5 bases remained unmatched. Per the germline V gene, CDR1 is SGHVS and CDR2 is FQNEAQ. The CDR3, as DNA: TGTGCCAGCAGCATGACAGGGCGGACTGAAGCTTTCTTT. Translation: CASSMTGRTEAFF.

In this sample, this clone turned up many times. The J gene is TRBJ2-3, the V gene TRBV15; 8 bases are a match to TRBD2. V trimming: 0 bases; J trimming: 1 base; junction bases outside the gene matches: 0. Germline V lookup: CDR1 LNHNV, CDR2 YYDKDF (reference sequence). The CDR3 is made up of 15 amino acids. The CDR3 bases are TGTGCCACCAGCAGAGAGCGGGGGGGCACAGATACGCAGTATTTT. Encoded protein: CATSRERGGTDTQYF. The variable domain in full, completed from reference TRBV15 and TRBJ2-3, reads DAMVIQNPRYQVTQFGKPVTLSCSQTLNHNVMYWYQQKSSQAPKLLFHYYDKDFNNEADTPDNFQSRRPNTSFCFLDIRSPGLGDTAMYLCATSRERGGTDTQYFGPGTRLTVL.